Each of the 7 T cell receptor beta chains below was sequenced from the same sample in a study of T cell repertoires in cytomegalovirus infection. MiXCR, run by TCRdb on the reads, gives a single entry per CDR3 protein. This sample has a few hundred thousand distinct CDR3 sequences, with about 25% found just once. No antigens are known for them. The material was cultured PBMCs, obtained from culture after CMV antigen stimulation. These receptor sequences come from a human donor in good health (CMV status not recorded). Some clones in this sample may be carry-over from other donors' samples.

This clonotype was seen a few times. The CDR3 DNA reads TGTGCCAGCACTGACGCGGGAGTAATCTCCTACAATGAGCAGTTCTTC. It encodes CASTDAGVISYNEQFF. The V call is TRBV6-6, the J call TRBJ2-1; 7 positions agree with TRBD2. The germline V gene encodes CDR1 MNHNY and CDR2 SVGAGI (reference sequence). The ends lost 7 bases at V and 0 bases at J; junction bases unmatched: 9. The CDR3 sequence is 16 residues long.

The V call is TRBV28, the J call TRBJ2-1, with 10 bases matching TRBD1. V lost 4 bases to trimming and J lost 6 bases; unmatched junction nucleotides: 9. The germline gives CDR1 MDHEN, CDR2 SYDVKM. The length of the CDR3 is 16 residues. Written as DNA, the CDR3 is TGTGCCAGCAGTTCTCCCGGGGACAGGGGACGCAATGAGCAGTTCTTC. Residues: CASSSPGDRGRNEQFF.

DNA of the CDR3: TGTGCCAGCAGTTTACGAGATGAGCAGTTCTTC. Amino acid sequence: CASSLRDEQFF. The rearrangement joins TRBV12-3 or TRBV12-4 to TRBJ2-1; no clear D gene. V lost 2 bases, J lost 8 bases, and 4 bases lay in between. The CDR3 spans 11 residues.

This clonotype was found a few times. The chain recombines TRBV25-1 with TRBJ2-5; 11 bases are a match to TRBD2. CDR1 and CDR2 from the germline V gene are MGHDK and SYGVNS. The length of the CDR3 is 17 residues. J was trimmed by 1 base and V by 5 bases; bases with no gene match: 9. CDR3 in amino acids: CASSIEHGLAGQETQYF. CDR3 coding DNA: TGTGCCAGCAGTATCGAGCATGGACTAGCGGGCCAAGAGACCCAGTACTTC.

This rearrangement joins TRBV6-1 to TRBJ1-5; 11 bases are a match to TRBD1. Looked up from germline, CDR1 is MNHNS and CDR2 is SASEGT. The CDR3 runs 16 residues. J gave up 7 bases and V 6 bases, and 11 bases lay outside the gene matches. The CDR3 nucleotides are TGTGCCAGCAGCGCCCTCGGGACAGGGGGGAGGCAGCCCCAGCATTTT. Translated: CASSALGTGGRQPQHF.

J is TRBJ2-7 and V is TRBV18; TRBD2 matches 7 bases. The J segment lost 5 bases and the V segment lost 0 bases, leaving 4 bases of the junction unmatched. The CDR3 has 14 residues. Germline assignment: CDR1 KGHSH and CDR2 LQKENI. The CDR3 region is CASSPPVGRDEQYF. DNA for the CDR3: TGTGCCAGCTCACCACCGGTAGGGAGGGACGAGCAGTACTTC.

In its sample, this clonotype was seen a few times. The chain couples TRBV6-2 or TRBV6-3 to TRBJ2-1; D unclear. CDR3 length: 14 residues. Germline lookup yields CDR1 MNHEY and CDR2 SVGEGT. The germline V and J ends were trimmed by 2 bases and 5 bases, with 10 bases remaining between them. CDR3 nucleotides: TGTGCCAGCAGTTACCTGAGACTGGACAATGAGCAGTTCTTC. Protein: CASSYLRLDNEQFF.